This entry lists 28 T cell receptor beta chains sequenced from one sample in a study of Ad26.COV2.S vaccination and SARS-CoV-2 variants. This table comes from immunoSEQ multiplex PCR, and its TCRdb copy is limited to in-frame clones, with some not included. The sample records about 320,000 clones, almost 90% being singletons. Indicated treatment: some 20 received Ad26.COV2.S at low or high dose, single or two shots; about five received placebo; per-sample allocation not given. Repertoires come from day 63 after the first vaccine or placebo injection. Sequenced here: peripheral blood, sampled in a trial of Ad26.COV2.S vaccine versus placebo. Receptor source: a person aged 18-65 years who received the Ad26.COV2.S COVID-19 vaccine or a placebo.

The chain has TRBV5-6 and TRBJ2-7; D unresolved. This CDR3 has 13 amino acids. The ends were cut back, 2 bases at V and 6 bases at J, with 12 bases in the middle. Germline-derived CDR1 and CDR2 are SGHDT and YYEEEE. Here the CDR3 reads CASSFFSTTEQYV. The CDR3 DNA is TGTGCCAGCAGCTTTTTCAGCACGACCGAGCAGTACGTC.

This clone was seen a handful of times. J is TRBJ1-5 and V is TRBV5-8; D not resolved. Trimming left V 1 base short and J 2 bases short, with 10 bases between. CDR3 size: 15 residues. The germline CDR1 and CDR2 sequences are SGHTS and YDEGEE. CDR3: CASSLRRIGNQPQHF. For the CDR3, the DNA is TGTGCCAGCAGCTTGCGTCGGATCGGCAATCAGCCCCAGCATTTT.

The chain combines TRBV7-2 with TRBJ2-7, with D tentatively TRBD1 (6 bases). Trimming stripped 0 bases from V and 6 bases from J, with 9 bases between. The CDR3 extends over 13 amino acids. Looked up from germline, CDR1 is SGHTA and CDR2 is FQGNSA. CDR3 coding DNA: TGTGCCAGCAGCTTAGCGGGGGCTTCCGAGCAGTACTTC. Its translation: CASSLAGASEQYF.

The chain recombines TRBV27 with TRBJ2-1; 7 nucleotides agree with TRBD1. Germline V gene lookup returns CDR1 MNHEY and CDR2 SMNVEV (reference sequence). The J segment lost 6 bases and the V segment lost 5 bases, leaving 7 bases of the junction unmatched. The CDR3 totals 14 residues. This CDR3 reads CASSPQTGRNEQFF. The CDR3, as DNA: TGTGCCAGCAGTCCCCAGACAGGGCGCAATGAGCAGTTCTTC.

This clone was observed once. V and J are TRBV19 and TRBJ1-1, with TRBD1 as a possible D gene (6 bases). This CDR3 contains 14 residues. Per the germline V gene, CDR1 is LNHDA and CDR2 is SQIVND (reference sequence). V lost 4 bases to trimming and J lost 0 bases, with 9 bases between them. The CDR3 reads CASSRAGVNTEAFF. The CDR3 coding sequence is TGTGCCAGTAGTAGGGCAGGGGTGAACACTGAAGCTTTCTTT.

The chain uses TRBV19 and TRBJ1-1, with 7 positions matching TRBD1. V was pared by 8 bases and J by 3 bases, with 9 bases of the junction left unmatched. The germline CDR1 and CDR2 sequences are LNHDA and SQIVND (reference sequence). This CDR3 contains 14 residues. In DNA, the CDR3 is TGTGCCAGTTGTCGGCCGGGACAGCACACTGAAGCTTTCTTT. Residues: CASCRPGQHTEAFF.

This clone has just a few counts. The chain couples TRBV7-9 to TRBJ1-5; D is perhaps TRBD1 (5 bases). The CDR3 runs 16 residues. Trimming took off 7 bases at V and 1 base at J, with 17 bases between the two ends. CDR1 SEHNR and CDR2 FQNEAQ come from the germline V gene (reference sequence). CDR3 loop: CASTTSQGGSNQPQHF. DNA of the CDR3: TGTGCCAGCACCACTTCTCAGGGTGGGAGCAATCAGCCCCAGCATTTT.

The genes are TRBV7-9 and TRBJ1-5, with 7 bases identical to TRBD1. V lost 4 bases to trimming and J lost 2 bases; unmatched junction nucleotides: 8. The CDR3 has 16 amino acids. Germline V gives CDR1 SEHNR, CDR2 FQNEAQ (reference sequence). CDR3 DNA sequence: TGTGCCAGCAGCTCCGACAGGGTCGGGCGCAATCAGCCCCAGCATTTT. Translating gives CASSSDRVGRNQPQHF.

The CDR3 loop is CASSQRGANIMNTEAFF. CDR3 coding DNA: TGTGCCAGCAGCCAACGAGGGGCAAATATCATGAACACTGAAGCTTTCTTT. V is TRBV3-1 (or the pseudogene TRBV3-2) and J is TRBJ1-1; D possibly corresponds to TRBD1 (5 bases). The V end lost 2 bases, the J end lost 0 bases, and 16 bases lay between the germline ends. The CDR3 covers 17 residues. Per the germline V gene, CDR1 is LGHDT and CDR2 is YNNKEL (reference sequence).

This sequence joins TRBV20-1 and TRBJ1-1; D remains unclear. The CDR3 has 11 amino acids. The germline V gene has CDR1 DFQATT and CDR2 SNEGSKA (reference sequence). Trimming cost V 4 bases and J 11 bases, with 14 bases left between them. The CDR3 DNA is TGCAGTGCTACCCCGGGGTTCGGCGCTTTCTTT. Its protein is CSATPGFGAFF.

V gene TRBV4-3 combines with J gene TRBJ1-1; the D is unclear. CDR3 length equals 14 residues. Germline V gene sequence: CDR1 LGHNA, CDR2 YSLEER. With 0 bases removed from V and 8 bases from J, the gap between germline ends came to 13 bases. The CDR3 region is CASSQDLAALEAFF. Here the CDR3 DNA reads TGCGCCAGCAGCCAAGATCTCGCTGCCTTAGAAGCTTTCTTT.

The chain has TRBV7-2 and TRBJ1-2; D is perhaps TRBD1 (5 bases). Per the germline V gene, CDR1 is SGHTA and CDR2 is FQGNSA. The CDR3 covers 13 residues. The germline V and J ends were trimmed by 1 base and 8 bases, with 11 bases remaining between them. CDR3 residues: CASSLGGLRGYTF. CDR3 nucleotides: TGTGCCAGCAGCTTAGGGGGGTTGCGGGGCTACACCTTC.

The chain links TRBV7-2 to TRBJ2-2, with TRBD2 matching 9 bases. The CDR3 has 17 amino acids. V dropped 4 bases and J dropped 2; count of bases not matched to a gene: 8. Germline lookup yields CDR1 SGHTA and CDR2 FQGNSA. CDR3 nucleotide sequence: TGTGCCAGCAGCTCCGGGCTAGCGGGAACAAACACCGGGGAGCTGTTTTTT. This codes for CASSSGLAGTNTGELFF.

The chain combines TRBV5-1 with TRBJ1-1; 8 bases match TRBD1. The germline gives CDR1 SGHRS, CDR2 YFSETQ. The V and J ends lost 3 bases and 1 base, in that order; junction bases with no gene match: 5. The CDR3 is made up of 15 amino acids. The CDR3 DNA follows: TGCGCCAGCAGCTGGGGGACAGGCCGGAACACTGAAGCTTTCTTT. It is translated as CASSWGTGRNTEAFF.

This clone was seen a single time. The rearrangement links TRBV6-5 to TRBJ1-2; possibly TRBD1 for D (6 bases). The CDR3 contains 15 residues. Looked up from germline, CDR1 is MNHEY and CDR2 is SVGAGI. Trimming cost V 2 bases and J 0 bases, with 10 bases left between them. In nucleotides, the CDR3 is TGTGCCAGCAGTTACGGGGGGGGCTCTAACTATGGCTACACCTTC. This gives the protein CASSYGGGSNYGYTF.

This chain joins TRBV29-1 and TRBJ2-2; D is perhaps TRBD1 (5 bases). The CDR3 is made up of 14 amino acids. CDR1 SQVTM and CDR2 ANQGSEA come from the germline V gene. V was clipped by 4 bases and J by 6 bases, with 15 bases between them. The CDR3 region has the DNA TGCAGCGTTGGGCGGCAGGACACCTCCGGGGAGCTGTTTTTT. Its protein product is CSVGRQDTSGELFF.

The rearrangement joins TRBV19 to TRBJ2-3; tentatively, D is TRBD1 or TRBD2 (5 bases each). The CDR3 runs to 14 residues. Germline-derived CDR1 and CDR2 are LNHDA and SQIVND (reference sequence). Trimming took 7 bases from V and 2 from J, leaving 13 bases between them. DNA of the CDR3: TGTGCCAGTAAGGACCTGGGGGACACAGATACGCAGTATTTT. Translating gives CASKDLGDTDTQYF.

The J gene is TRBJ2-1, the V gene TRBV7-2; 12 bases are shared with TRBD2. The CDR3 is made up of 18 amino acids. Per the germline V gene, CDR1 is SGHTA and CDR2 is FQGNSA. The V gene end was trimmed by 2 bases and the J gene end by 4 bases; junction bases not matched to a gene: 9. The CDR3 DNA follows: TGTGCCAGCAGCTTAACCTGGATGACTAGCGGGAGATACAATGAGCAGTTCTTC. This sequence encodes CASSLTWMTSGRYNEQFF.

Worth noting for this clone: The identical CDR3 is also encoded by other nucleotide sequences in the sample. The chain is built from TRBV12-3 or TRBV12-4 and TRBJ1-1; D not certain. V was clipped by 1 base and J by 5 bases, with 2 bases between them. This CDR3 is built from 11 residues. Here the CDR3 DNA reads TGTGCCAGCAGTTTAGGGACTGAAGCTTTCTTT. Protein product: CASSLGTEAFF.

The chain carries TRBV2 and TRBJ1-2, with 11 bases fitting TRBD1. Trimming at V came to 3 bases and at J to 6 bases, leaving 9 bases not matched to a gene. The V gene's germline CDR1 is SNHLY and CDR2 FYNNEI. The CDR3 contains 16 residues. CDR3 nucleotides: TGTGCCAGCAGTGAGCGGTTCGGGACAGGGGGACATGGCTACACCTTC. Its protein is CASSERFGTGGHGYTF.

The chain recombines TRBV4-1 with TRBJ1-4; D call uncertain. V dropped 1 base and J dropped 8 bases, with 20 bases sitting between them. The length of the CDR3 is 17 residues. Germline CDR1 is MGHRA and CDR2 is YSYEKL. The CDR3 reads CASSQAHADKGREKLFF. CDR3 nucleotides: TGCGCCAGCAGCCAAGCGCACGCCGATAAAGGGAGAGAAAAACTGTTTTTT.

A few counts support this clone. The J gene is TRBJ1-6, the V gene TRBV12-3 or TRBV12-4, with D possibly TRBD1 on 5 matching bases. CDR3 length: 13 residues. V lost 10 bases, J lost 3 bases, and 10 bases lay in between. Here the CDR3 DNA reads TGTGCCAACAGGAAGGACTATAATTCACCCCTCCACTTT. Translating gives CANRKDYNSPLHF.

DNA of the CDR3: TGTGCCAGCAGCTTCTCACAAACGGGGAAACTGTTTTTT. The encoded protein is CASSFSQTGKLFF. This chain joins TRBV7-9 and TRBJ1-4; D is ambiguous. Germline lookup yields CDR1 SEHNR and CDR2 FQNEAQ (reference sequence). Between the trimmed V and J ends, which lost 3 bases and 11 bases, there was a span of 13 bases. This CDR3 spans 13 amino acids.

The chain combines TRBV30 with TRBJ1-1, with 11 bases aligning to TRBD1. There are 14 residues in the CDR3. CDR1 GTSNPN and CDR2 SVGIG come from the germline V gene (reference sequence). With 0 bases clipped from V and 4 bases from J, the junction kept 1 base outside the gene matches. Written as DNA, the CDR3 is TGTGCCTGGAGTGTCGGGACAGGGGGCACTGAAGCTTTCTTT. Its translation is CAWSVGTGGTEAFF.

The chain combines TRBV19 with TRBJ2-2; 7 nucleotides line up with TRBD1. The germline V gene encodes CDR1 LNHDA and CDR2 SQIVND (reference sequence). The V segment lost 7 bases and the J segment 5 bases; nucleotides outside the gene matches: 4. CDR3 length equals 13 residues. This chain's CDR3 is CASNPQGTGELFF. The DNA of the CDR3 is TGTGCCAGTAACCCACAGGGGACCGGGGAGCTGTTTTTT.

The rearrangement joins TRBV7-6 to TRBJ2-1; D may correspond to TRBD1 or TRBD2 (6 bases each). Germline CDR1 reads SGHVS; CDR2 reads FNYEAQ. The CDR3 has 15 amino acids. Trimming left V 0 bases short and J 8 bases short, with 14 bases between. In DNA form, the CDR3 reads TGTGCCAGCAGCTTAGCCTCCGGGGGCTCCGATGAGCAGTTCTTC. This gives the protein CASSLASGGSDEQFF.

The chain has TRBV7-2 and TRBJ2-7, with 9 bases lining up with TRBD1. The V segment lost 0 bases and the J segment 5 bases; nucleotides outside the gene matches: 11. CDR1 SGHTA and CDR2 FQGNSA come from the germline V gene. CDR3 size: 17 residues. CDR3 sequence: CASSLASGTGGADEQYV. The CDR3, as DNA: TGTGCCAGCAGCTTAGCGTCGGGCACAGGGGGCGCGGACGAGCAGTACGTC.

The chain is built from TRBV19 and TRBJ1-1; D is ambiguous. V gave up 5 bases and J gave up 7 bases, with 14 bases separating them. Germline CDR1 is LNHDA and CDR2 is SQIVND (reference sequence). The CDR3 extends over 13 amino acids. CDR3 in amino acids: CASSPRPEGEAFF. CDR3 sequence (DNA): TGTGCCAGTAGTCCTCGACCTGAGGGTGAAGCTTTCTTT.